This TCR beta chain was retrieved from a study of blood T cells in healthy people across ages. General study points: Leaving the PBMCs unsorted stopped any conclusive comparison of naive versus antigen-experienced cells.

Together with a sample-barcoded 5' primer, a J-beta primer mix was included in a second PCR lasting about 7 to 11 cycles. MiXCR, applied by TCRdb to the 5' RACE reads, yields one record per CDR3 protein. Among around 750,000 distinct CDR3 sequences listed, roughly 50% were seen once. Notes on this clonotype: Its target is unknown.

The V gene's germline CDR1 is SGDLS and CDR2 YYNGEE. V shed 1 base and J shed 5 bases, with 10 bases lying between them. The CDR3 loop spans 15 amino acids. The rearrangement links TRBV9 to TRBJ2-6; D remains ambiguous. This receptor was taken from an elderly man in good health. The sample taken for sequencing was blood. As DNA, the CDR3 is TGTGCCAGCAGCGTATCCTGGGTCCGGGCCAACGTCCTGACTTTC. Its protein is CASSVSWVRANVLTF.